These 10 T cell receptor beta chains originate from one sample sequenced in a study of T cells in Graves' hyperthyroidism and ophthalmopathy. The TCR beta CDR3 regions underwent amplification using RNA transcripts as the source. The study used the HTBI primer set for a first-round RT-PCR of the TCR CDR3. Via MiXCR, TCRdb re-called the multiplex PCR reads, giving one row per CDR3 protein. The table shows hundreds of thousands of distinct CDR3 sequences, with roughly 25% occurring only once. Input material: blood. Receptors originate from a man between 50 and 59 years old with Graves' hyperthyroidism.

This clonotype has only a few counts. This sequence joins TRBV20-1 and TRBJ2-7; a possible D gene is TRBD1 (6 bases). This CDR3 has 11 residues. Deletions cut 6 bases from V and 7 bases from J, with 13 bases between. The germline V gene has CDR1 DFQATT and CDR2 SNEGSKA (reference sequence). CDR3 nucleotides: TGCAGTGCCTGGGACATACTTGAGCAGTACTTC. Translating gives CSAWDILEQYF.

The J gene is TRBJ2-3, the V gene TRBV12-3 or TRBV12-4; maybe TRBD1 (8 bases). V gave up 1 base and J gave up 4 bases, with 12 bases separating them. The CDR3 totals 15 residues. The CDR3 spells CASSLVTGGADTQYF. The CDR3 nucleotides are TGTGCCAGCAGTTTAGTCACAGGGGGGGCAGATACGCAGTATTTT.

This clonotype was seen more than once but under ten times. This chain connects TRBV12-3 or TRBV12-4 to TRBJ1-2; D unclear. V was cut by 8 bases and J by 3 bases, with 7 bases left in between. The CDR3 contains 11 residues. CDR3 protein: CASGLDYGYTF. CDR3 DNA: TGTGCCAGCGGGTTAGACTATGGCTACACCTTC.

The CDR3 here is CASTPSQFAEQYF. The CDR3 DNA is TGTGCCAGTACCCCCAGTCAGTTTGCCGAGCAGTACTTC. V usage is TRBV19 and J usage is TRBJ2-7, with no clear D. This CDR3 contains 13 residues. V was trimmed by 7 bases and J by 6 bases, leaving 16 bases between them. The germline V gene encodes CDR1 LNHDA and CDR2 SQIVND (reference sequence). Using reference TRBV19 and TRBJ2-7 for the parts outside the CDR3, the full variable domain is DGGITQSPKYLFRKEGQNVTLSCEQNLNHDAMYWYRQDPGQGLRLIYYSQIVNDFQKGDIAEGYSVSREKKESFPLTVTSAQKNPTAFYLCASTPSQFAEQYFGPGTRLTVT.

The chain joins TRBV29-1 to TRBJ2-7; D unclear. The CDR3 contains 11 residues. The V and J ends lost 6 bases and 2 bases respectively, with 8 bases between them. Germline V lookup: CDR1 SQVTM, CDR2 ANQGSEA. CDR3 bases: TGCAGCGTCAGTACAACCTACGAGCAGTACTTC. As protein: CSVSTTYEQYF.

This clonotype was detected only a few times. V usage is TRBV28 and J usage is TRBJ1-2; possibly TRBD1 for D (5 bases). Trimming removed 1 base from V and 6 bases from J, with 9 bases in between. The V gene's germline CDR1 is MDHEN and CDR2 SYDVKM. This CDR3 contains 13 residues. The CDR3: CASSLFSRDGYTF. Here the CDR3 DNA reads TGTGCCAGCAGTTTATTTTCCAGGGATGGCTACACCTTC.

This clonotype was recorded a few times. The chain joins TRBV4-1 to TRBJ2-7; 8 bases are a match to TRBD2. The CDR3 runs to 13 residues. V was pared by 10 bases and J by 4 bases, with 9 bases of the junction left unmatched. Germline CDR1 reads MGHRA; CDR2 reads YSYEKL. The CDR3 spells CAISVREGYEQYF. The CDR3 region has the DNA TGCGCCATCTCAGTCCGGGAGGGTTACGAGCAGTACTTC.

Ten or more counts support this clonotype. The V and J genes are TRBV3-1 and TRBJ2-3, with 11 bases fitting TRBD2. The CDR3 consists of 15 residues. Germline CDR1 is LGHDT and CDR2 is YNNKEL (reference sequence). With 2 bases clipped from V and 5 bases from J, the junction kept 3 bases outside the gene matches. Here the CDR3 reads CASSQLAGGVDTQYF. The CDR3 DNA is TGTGCCAGCAGCCAACTAGCGGGAGGAGTAGATACGCAGTATTTT.

This clonotype was found many times. The genes are TRBV3-1 and TRBJ2-1, with D unresolved. Germline assignment: CDR1 LGHDT and CDR2 YNNKEL (reference sequence). Trimming removed 4 bases at V and 4 bases at J, with 11 bases between. This CDR3 is built from 14 residues. The CDR3 DNA reads TGTGCCAGCAGCCGGAAGAGCTTTTACAATGAGCAGTTCTTC. This translates into CASSRKSFYNEQFF.

The chain recombines TRBV30 with TRBJ1-2, with a weak D call TRBD1 (5 bases). V was shortened by 0 bases and J by 5 bases, with 16 bases between the two germline ends. This CDR3 contains 15 residues. Germline CDR1 is GTSNPN and CDR2 is SVGIG (reference sequence). The CDR3 spells CAWSVTSGTGYGYTF. The CDR3 DNA sequence: TGTGCCTGGAGTGTAACGTCAGGGACCGGGTATGGCTACACCTTC.